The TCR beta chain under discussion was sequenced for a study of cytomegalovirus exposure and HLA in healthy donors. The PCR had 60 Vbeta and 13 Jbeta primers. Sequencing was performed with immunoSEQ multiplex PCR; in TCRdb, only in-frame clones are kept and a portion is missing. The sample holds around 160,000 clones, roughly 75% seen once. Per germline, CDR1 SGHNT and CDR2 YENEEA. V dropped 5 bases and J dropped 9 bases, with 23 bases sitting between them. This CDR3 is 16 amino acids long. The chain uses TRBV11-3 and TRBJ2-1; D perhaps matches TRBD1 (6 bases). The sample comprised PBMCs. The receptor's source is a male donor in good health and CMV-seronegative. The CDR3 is CASSHTHPEGDIEQFF. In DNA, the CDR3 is TGTGCCAGCAGCCACACCCACCCAGAAGGGGACATTGAGCAGTTCTTC.